A single sample is the source of the 13 T cell receptor beta chains below, sequenced in a study of control samples from healthy donors and cancer patients. Measured with immunoSEQ multiplex PCR; TCRdb has only the in-frame clones, and not every one. This table holds roughly 190,000 clones. Sequencing was performed on blood. The receptors here all came from a woman between 25 and 40 years old in good health.

The chain combines TRBV7-8 with TRBJ1-2; D unclear. V lost 6 bases, J lost 3 bases, and 17 bases lay in between. There are 15 residues in the CDR3. Germline assignment: CDR1 SGHVS and CDR2 FQNEAQ. The CDR3 region has the DNA TGTGCCAGCAGTCCGAACCGATCCCTCCACTATGGCTACACCTTC. It yields the protein CASSPNRSLHYGYTF.

The chain employs TRBV6-2 or TRBV6-3 and TRBJ1-5; 8 nucleotides align to TRBD1. Germline-derived CDR1 and CDR2 are MNHEY and SVGEGT. V lost 2 bases and J lost 2; bases outside the gene matches: 5. This CDR3 has 16 amino acids. CDR3 residues: CASSYHDRGRNQPQHF. Here the CDR3 DNA reads TGTGCCAGCAGTTACCACGACAGGGGCCGCAATCAGCCCCAGCATTTT.

This sequence joins TRBV28 and TRBJ1-1, with D unresolved. Germline assignment: CDR1 MDHEN and CDR2 SYDVKM. V lost 3 bases and J lost 1, with 6 bases in between. This CDR3 region has 13 residues. Written as DNA, the CDR3 is TGTGCCAGCAGTTTTGACCCGAACACTGAAGCTTTCTTT. Protein product: CASSFDPNTEAFF.

This chain links TRBV2 with TRBJ2-5, with D possibly called TRBD1 or TRBD2 (5 bases each). This CDR3 spans 13 amino acids. V was clipped by 7 bases and J by 3 bases, with 12 bases between them. Germline assignment: CDR1 SNHLY and CDR2 FYNNEI. CDR3 loop: CASTRDQKETQYF. The CDR3 region has the DNA TGTGCCAGCACCCGGGACCAAAAAGAGACCCAGTACTTC.

This rearrangement joins TRBV6-5 to TRBJ1-5, with D perhaps matching TRBD1 (6 bases). Germline lookup yields CDR1 MNHEY and CDR2 SVGAGI. CDR3 length: 14 residues. The germline V and J ends were trimmed by 7 bases and 6 bases, with 16 bases remaining between them. The CDR3 here is CASTGGGASQPQHF. In nucleotides, the CDR3 is TGTGCCAGCACGGGGGGGGGCGCATCTCAGCCCCAGCATTTT.

The V call is TRBV6-2 or TRBV6-3, the J call TRBJ2-3; no firm D call. Germline V CDR1 and CDR2: MNHEY, SVGEGT. The CDR3 contains 16 residues. Between the trimmed V and J ends, which lost 2 bases and 2 bases, there was a span of 14 bases. The CDR3 DNA is TGTGCCAGCAGTTACCCCCTCCGGACCCTCACAGATACGCAGTATTTT. Its protein is CASSYPLRTLTDTQYF.

The chain joins TRBV6-2 or TRBV6-3 to TRBJ1-2; possibly TRBD1 for D (6 bases). Trimming shortened V by 6 bases and J by 4 bases, and 18 bases separated the two germline ends. The CDR3 totals 15 residues. Germline values: CDR1 MNHEY, CDR2 SVGEGT. The CDR3 spells CASSPTGYRAYGYTF. The CDR3 nucleotides are TGTGCCAGCAGCCCAACAGGGTATCGTGCCTATGGCTACACCTTC.

V usage is TRBV13 and J usage is TRBJ2-3; D may match TRBD1 or TRBD2 (5 bases each). V was cut by 5 bases and J by 2 bases, with 14 bases left in between. This CDR3 contains 15 residues. Germline V gene lookup returns CDR1 PRHDT and CDR2 FYEKMQ (reference sequence). The CDR3 coding sequence is TGTGCCAGCAGCACCCGGGACCTTACCACAGATACGCAGTATTTT. Translating it yields CASSTRDLTTDTQYF. Combining the CDR3 with reference TRBV13 and TRBJ2-3 gives the whole variable domain AAGVIQSPRHLIKEKRETATLKCYPIPRHDTVYWYQQGPGQDPQFLISFYEKMQSDKGSIPDRFSAQQFSDYHSELNMSSLELGDSALYFCASSTRDLTTDTQYFGPGTRLTVL.

V and J are TRBV6-2 or TRBV6-3 and TRBJ2-7, with 7 bases that match TRBD2. This CDR3 comprises 12 residues. Germline CDR1 and CDR2: MNHEY and SVGEGT. V shed 5 bases, J shed 6 bases, and the junction held 4 bases outside the gene matches. As DNA, the CDR3 is TGTGCCAGCAGTCTACTAGCGACCGAGCAGTACTTC. This codes for CASSLLATEQYF.

The V and J genes are TRBV29-1 and TRBJ1-1; TRBD1 is a possible D gene (6 bases). This CDR3 has 14 residues. Germline CDR1 reads SQVTM; CDR2 reads ANQGSEA. Trimming cost V 2 bases and J 4 bases, with 14 bases left between them. The CDR3 DNA sequence: TGCAGCGTTGAATTGGACAGAGAACTCACTGAAGCTTTCTTT. This encodes CSVELDRELTEAFF.

J is TRBJ1-2 and V is TRBV4-3, with 7 bases matching TRBD1. Trimming took 2 bases from V and 2 from J; bases not matched to a gene: 5. This CDR3 comprises 15 residues. Germline CDR1 LGHNA, CDR2 YSLEER. Here the CDR3 reads CASSQSTQGNYGYTF. DNA for the CDR3: TGCGCCAGCAGCCAAAGTACACAGGGGAACTATGGCTACACCTTC.

V gene TRBV7-6 combines with J gene TRBJ2-6, with D unresolved. Trimming cost V 1 base and J 1 base, with 11 bases left between them. This CDR3 has 17 amino acids. CDR1 and CDR2 from the germline V gene are SGHVS and FNYEAQ. For the CDR3, the DNA is TGTGCCAGCAGCTTAGGTTTGGGTCGGTCTGGGGCCAACGTCCTGACTTTC. Translation: CASSLGLGRSGANVLTF.

The CDR3 bases are TGTGCCAGCTCACCCCTGGGACAGGTCCGGAGGAATGAAAAACTGTTTTTT. Residues: CASSPLGQVRRNEKLFF. The chain employs TRBV18 and TRBJ1-4; 8 bases agree with TRBD1. Germline CDR1 reads KGHSH; CDR2 reads LQKENI. The length of the CDR3 is 17 residues. Trimming at V came to 3 bases and at J to 5 bases, leaving 11 bases not matched to a gene.